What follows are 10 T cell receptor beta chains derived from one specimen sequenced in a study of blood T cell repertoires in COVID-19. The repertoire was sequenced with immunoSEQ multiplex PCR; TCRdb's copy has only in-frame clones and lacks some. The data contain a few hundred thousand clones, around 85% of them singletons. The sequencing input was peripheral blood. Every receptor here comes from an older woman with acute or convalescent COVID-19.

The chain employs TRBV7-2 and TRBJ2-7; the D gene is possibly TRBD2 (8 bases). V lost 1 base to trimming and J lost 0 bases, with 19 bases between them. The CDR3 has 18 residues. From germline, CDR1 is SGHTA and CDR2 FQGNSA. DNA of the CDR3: TGTGCCAGCAGCTTAGTCGGGGGGGATGGGACAGTCTCCTACGAGCAGTACTTC. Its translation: CASSLVGGDGTVSYEQYF.

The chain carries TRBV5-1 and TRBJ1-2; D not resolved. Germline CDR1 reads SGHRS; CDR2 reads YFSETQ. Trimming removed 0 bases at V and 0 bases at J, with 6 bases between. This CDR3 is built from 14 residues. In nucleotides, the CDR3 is TGCGCCAGCAGCTTGGTCGGGACTAACTATGGCTACACCTTC. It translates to CASSLVGTNYGYTF.

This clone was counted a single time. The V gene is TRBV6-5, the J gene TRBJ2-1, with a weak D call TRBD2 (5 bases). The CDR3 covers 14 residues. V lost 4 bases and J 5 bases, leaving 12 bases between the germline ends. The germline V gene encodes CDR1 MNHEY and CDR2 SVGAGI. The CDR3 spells CASSLLDGHNEQFF. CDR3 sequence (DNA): TGTGCCAGCAGTTTACTAGACGGCCACAATGAGCAGTTCTTC.

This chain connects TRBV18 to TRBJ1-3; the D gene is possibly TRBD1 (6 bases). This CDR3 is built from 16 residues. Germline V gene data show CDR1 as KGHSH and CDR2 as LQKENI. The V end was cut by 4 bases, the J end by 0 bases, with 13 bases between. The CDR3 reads CASSLGQLLSGNTIYF. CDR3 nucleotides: TGTGCCAGCTCACTCGGACAGCTTCTCTCTGGAAACACCATATATTTT.

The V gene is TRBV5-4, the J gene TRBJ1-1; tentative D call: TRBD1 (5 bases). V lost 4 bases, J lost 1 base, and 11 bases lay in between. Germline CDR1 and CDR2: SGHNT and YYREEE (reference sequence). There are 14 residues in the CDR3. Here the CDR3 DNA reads TGTGCCAGCAGCGTAACCGACAGGAACACTGAAGCTTTCTTT. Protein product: CASSVTDRNTEAFF.

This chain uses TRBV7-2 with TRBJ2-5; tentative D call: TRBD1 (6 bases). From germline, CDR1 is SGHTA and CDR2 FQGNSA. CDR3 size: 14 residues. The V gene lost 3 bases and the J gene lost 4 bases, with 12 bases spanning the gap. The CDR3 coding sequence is TGTGCCAGCAGCTTGAGTGGGGGCCGAGAGACCCAGTACTTC. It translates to CASSLSGGRETQYF.

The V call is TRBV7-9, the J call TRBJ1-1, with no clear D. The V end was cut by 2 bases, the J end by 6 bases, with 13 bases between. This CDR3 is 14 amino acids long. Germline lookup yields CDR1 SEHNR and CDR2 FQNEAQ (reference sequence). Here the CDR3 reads CASSLSEGKPEAFF. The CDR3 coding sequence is TGTGCCAGCAGCTTATCGGAGGGAAAACCTGAAGCTTTCTTT.

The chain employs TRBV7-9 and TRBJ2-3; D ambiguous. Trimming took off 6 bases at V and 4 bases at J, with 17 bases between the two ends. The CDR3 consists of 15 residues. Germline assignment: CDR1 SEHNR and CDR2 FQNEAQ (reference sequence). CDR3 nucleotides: TGTGCCAGCAGTACCTCCCTGGGCAGGTCAGATACGCAGTATTTT. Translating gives CASSTSLGRSDTQYF.

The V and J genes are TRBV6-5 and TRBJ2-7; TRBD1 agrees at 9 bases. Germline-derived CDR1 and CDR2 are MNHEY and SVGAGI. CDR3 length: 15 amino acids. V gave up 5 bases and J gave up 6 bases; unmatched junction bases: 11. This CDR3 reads CASSRSRDRDFEQYF. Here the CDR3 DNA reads TGTGCCAGCAGTCGGAGCCGGGACAGGGACTTCGAGCAGTACTTC.

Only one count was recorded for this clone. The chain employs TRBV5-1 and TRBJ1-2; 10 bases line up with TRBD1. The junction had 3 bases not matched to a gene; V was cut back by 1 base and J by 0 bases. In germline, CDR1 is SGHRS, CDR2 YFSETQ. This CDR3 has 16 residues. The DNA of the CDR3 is TGCGCCAGCAGCTTGTTTGGGACAGGGGCTAACTATGGCTACACCTTC. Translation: CASSLFGTGANYGYTF.